The clone carrying this T cell receptor (beta chain) was observed a handful of times. In the original workflow: Estimation of nucleated cell counts was performed using reference gene primer amplification. Here immunoSEQ multiplex PCR was the method, and the copy in TCRdb shows in-frame clones only, minus some. V, J and clone size reflect that table, while D and trimming were determined from the DNA. The sample carries 88,000 or so clones, 79% recorded once. Germline V CDR1 and CDR2: SGHNT, YYREEE (reference sequence). This CDR3 has 14 residues. The V gene end was trimmed by 2 bases and the J gene end by 8 bases; junction bases not matched to a gene: 9. The record originates from a study of blood T cell repertoires in COVID-19. Across the whole study: The study drew acute and convalescent COVID-19 samples from the United States, Italy and Spain. The cDNA or gDNA used as material had been derived from T cells, B-cell-depleted T cells, or PBMCs.

The sequence came from a human donor in a cohort sampled during active COVID-19. Sample: peripheral blood. The gene calls are TRBV5-4 and TRBJ1-2; TRBD1 aligns across 7 bases. The CDR3 sequence is CASSFRGDRRGYTF. The CDR3, as DNA: TGTGCCAGCAGCTTTAGGGGGGACAGAAGGGGCTACACCTTC.